What follows are 32 T cell receptor beta chains derived from one specimen sequenced in a study of blood T cell repertoires in COVID-19 (dated by TCRdb to about 2020). Receptors were amplified or captured by the immunoSEQ multiplex PCR assay. The clones in this table, taken by TCRdb from immuneACCESS, are in-frame only. Not every clone is retained; where verified, under half of the shortfall comes from an unresolved V gene, and the cause of the rest is unknown. A total of some 120,000 clones appear in this sample, 79% of them only once. Of the sample, about 39% is held by the ten largest clones. Material for sequencing was peripheral blood. The receptors here all came from a middle-aged man with active or convalescent COVID-19.

This sequence joins TRBV29-1 and TRBJ2-7, with D perhaps TRBD1 (5 bases). Trimming took 5 bases from V and 3 from J, leaving 8 bases between them. This CDR3 contains 11 residues. Germline CDR1 SQVTM, CDR2 ANQGSEA. The CDR3 region is CSVLDNYEQYF. The CDR3 DNA sequence: TGCAGCGTTCTGGACAACTACGAGCAGTACTTC.

The V call is TRBV21-1, the J call TRBJ2-7; the table's D call TRBD1 went unverified against the DNA. TRBV21-1 is an annotated pseudogene. The CDR3 extends over 17 amino acids. The CDR3 sequence is CASSKGGTGTAIYEQYF. The CDR3 DNA reads as TGTGCCAGCAGCAAAGGAGGGACAGGGACGGCTATCTACGAGCAGTACTTC.

The chain is built from TRBV10-3 and TRBJ2-3; no clear D gene. The CDR3 has 13 residues. Trimming removed 4 bases at V and 3 bases at J, with 8 bases between. Germline assignment: CDR1 ENHRY and CDR2 SYGVKD. The CDR3 region is CAISGGGTDTQYF. The CDR3 bases are TGTGCCATCAGTGGAGGTGGGACAGATACGCAGTATTTT.

In its sample, this clone was seen many times. Distinct nucleotide sequences in the sample also encode this CDR3. The chain combines TRBV5-4 with TRBJ1-1; D gene uncertain. Trimming shortened V by 1 base and J by 1 base, and 8 bases separated the two germline ends. CDR1 and CDR2 from the germline V gene are SGHNT and YYREEE (reference sequence). The CDR3 is made up of 14 amino acids. The CDR3 coding sequence is TGTGCCAGCAGCTTGTATGGCGGGAACACTGAAGCTTTCTTT. The encoded protein is CASSLYGGNTEAFF.

In its sample, this clone was seen once. The chain is built from TRBV20-1 and TRBJ2-3; D is perhaps TRBD2 (6 bases). The ends were cut back, 3 bases at V and 2 bases at J, with 21 bases in the middle. Germline-derived CDR1 and CDR2 are DFQATT and SNEGSKA (reference sequence). The CDR3 is 17 residues long. The CDR3 DNA reads TGCAGTGCTAGTGCGTGGGGGGAGGTTCACCTCACAGATACGCAGTATTTT. Its protein product is CSASAWGEVHLTDTQYF.

This chain connects TRBV9 to TRBJ2-3; D is possibly TRBD2 (6 bases). Germline CDR1 SGDLS, CDR2 YYNGEE. Trimming took off 3 bases at V and 3 bases at J, with 17 bases between the two ends. The CDR3 is made up of 16 amino acids. For the CDR3, the DNA is TGTGCCAGCAGCGCGGGGGTTATAGAAAGGACAGATACGCAGTATTTT. Protein product: CASSAGVIERTDTQYF.

V and J are TRBV7-9 and TRBJ2-2; tentatively, D is TRBD1 (6 bases). In germline, CDR1 is SEHNR, CDR2 FQNEAQ (reference sequence). With 2 bases removed from V and 3 bases from J, the gap between germline ends came to 10 bases. CDR3 length: 15 amino acids. Written as DNA, the CDR3 is TGTGCCAGCAGCTTAAGGGGGTTCGACACCGGGGAGCTGTTTTTT. It yields the protein CASSLRGFDTGELFF.

This clone occurred once. The chain combines TRBV2 with TRBJ1-5; D ambiguous. This CDR3 contains 14 residues. The V and J ends lost 7 bases and 7 bases respectively, with 17 bases between them. Germline V gene lookup returns CDR1 SNHLY and CDR2 FYNNEI. CDR3 residues: CASTQMVSQQPQHF. The CDR3 DNA is TGTGCCAGCACCCAGATGGTGTCTCAACAGCCCCAGCATTTT. Variable domain in full (rest from reference TRBV2 and TRBJ1-5): EPEVTQTPSHQVTQMGQEVILRCVPISNHLYFYWYRQILGQKVEFLVSFYNNEISEKSEIFDDQFSVERPDGSNFTLKIRSTKLEDSAMYFCASTQMVSQQPQHFGDGTRLSIL.

V is TRBV3-1 (or the pseudogene TRBV3-2) and J is TRBJ1-6; 7 nucleotides align to TRBD1. The CDR3 has 15 residues. Germline loops: CDR1 LGHDT, CDR2 YNNKEL (reference sequence). The ends lost 1 base at V and 7 bases at J; junction bases unmatched: 4. This CDR3 reads CASSQGGTVNSPLHF. CDR3 nucleotide sequence: TGTGCCAGCAGCCAAGGAGGGACAGTCAATTCACCCCTCCACTTT.

This clone has only a few counts. The chain employs TRBV28 and TRBJ1-2, with 7 bases fitting TRBD1. The V and J ends lost 7 bases and 8 bases, in that order; junction bases with no gene match: 10. The CDR3 loop spans 13 amino acids. CDR1 is MDHEN and CDR2 is SYDVKM in the germline V gene. The CDR3 reads CASIEVQGVGYTF. CDR3 in DNA: TGTGCCAGCATCGAAGTCCAGGGGGTGGGCTACACCTTC.

The chain carries TRBV7-9 and TRBJ2-1; D is perhaps TRBD1 (6 bases). The germline V gene has CDR1 SEHNR and CDR2 FQNEAQ (reference sequence). The V end was cut by 5 bases, the J end by 5 bases, with 16 bases between. CDR3 length: 15 residues. The CDR3 DNA sequence: TGTGCCAGCAGCCCGAGGACAGAGTGGGACAATGAGCAGTTCTTC. Translation: CASSPRTEWDNEQFF.

The chain uses TRBV5-1 and TRBJ1-2, with D unclear. The V and J ends lost 0 bases and 6 bases respectively, with 9 bases between them. The CDR3 covers 13 residues. The germline V gene has CDR1 SGHRS and CDR2 YFSETQ. Here the CDR3 DNA reads TGCGCCAGCAGCTTGGCAGACACCGATGGCTACACCTTC. Translation: CASSLADTDGYTF.

This clone was found a few times. The chain recombines TRBV24-1 with TRBJ2-3; 8 nucleotides agree with TRBD2. Unmatched junction bases numbered 8, after V lost 2 bases and J lost 5 bases. The V gene's germline CDR1 is KGHDR and CDR2 SFDVKD. CDR3 length equals 16 residues. The DNA of the CDR3 is TGTGCCACCAGTGATTCCCTCGGGGGGGCCCGAGATACGCAGTATTTT. Translation gives CATSDSLGGARDTQYF.

As for this clone: Distinct nucleotide sequences in the sample also encode this CDR3. The chain links TRBV9 to TRBJ1-3, with unresolved D. Germline lookup yields CDR1 SGDLS and CDR2 YYNGEE. The CDR3 length is 14 residues. V was pared by 0 bases and J by 0 bases, with 4 bases between. The DNA for the CDR3 is TGTGCCAGCAGCGTAGGTAGCTCTGGAAACACCATATATTTT. It is translated as CASSVGSSGNTIYF.

The chain joins TRBV6-2 or TRBV6-3 to TRBJ2-7, with TRBD1 identical over 8 bases. V was clipped by 5 bases and J by 7 bases; unmatched bases: 10. This CDR3 spans 14 amino acids. Germline V lookup: CDR1 MNHEY, CDR2 SVGEGT. CDR3 sequence (DNA): TGTGCCAGCAGTCATACAGGGGGAAAGAGGGAGCAGTACTTC. Its protein is CASSHTGGKREQYF.

This clone was observed a handful of times. The V gene is TRBV11-3, the J gene TRBJ2-5; TRBD2 matches 7 bases. This CDR3 region has 15 residues. V was clipped by 1 base and J by 2 bases; unmatched bases: 4. Looked up from germline, CDR1 is SGHNT and CDR2 is YENEEA. In DNA form, the CDR3 reads TGTGCCAGCAGCTTAGGGGAGGGGTCTCAAGAGACCCAGTACTTC. This encodes CASSLGEGSQETQYF. Full variable domain (rest looked up from reference TRBV11-3 and TRBJ2-5): EAGVVQSPRYKIIEKKQPVAFWCNPISGHNTLYWYLQNLGQGPELLIRYENEEAVDDSQLPKDRFSAERLKGVDSTLKIQPAELGDSAVYLCASSLGEGSQETQYFGPGTRLLVL.

This clone has a single count. The chain links TRBV5-1 to TRBJ1-1, with D perhaps TRBD1 (5 bases). The germline gives CDR1 SGHRS, CDR2 YFSETQ. This CDR3 has 15 residues. V was cut by 1 base and J by 1 base, with 11 bases left in between. The CDR3 DNA follows: TGCGCCAGCAGCTTGAAGGGGAATTGGAACACTGAAGCTTTCTTT. This sequence encodes CASSLKGNWNTEAFF.

This rearrangement joins TRBV6-5 to TRBJ1-5; the D is unclear. This CDR3 region has 13 residues. Per the germline V gene, CDR1 is MNHEY and CDR2 is SVGAGI. Trimming removed 6 bases from V and 0 bases from J, with 6 bases in between. The CDR3 DNA reads TGTGCCAGCAGGCCAGATAGCAATCAGCCCCAGCATTTT. Translation gives CASRPDSNQPQHF.

The chain couples TRBV11-2 to TRBJ1-1, with unresolved D. CDR1 SGHAT and CDR2 FQNNGV come from the germline V gene. V gave up 1 base and J gave up 0 bases, with 6 bases separating them. The CDR3 runs 14 residues. The CDR3 DNA sequence: TGTGCCAGCAGCTTAGTGAGGATGAACACTGAAGCTTTCTTT. This sequence encodes CASSLVRMNTEAFF.

The J gene is TRBJ2-7, the V gene TRBV29-1, with D possibly being TRBD1 (5 bases). The CDR3 contains 11 residues. Per germline, CDR1 SQVTM and CDR2 ANQGSEA. V dropped 7 bases and J dropped 3 bases, with 10 bases sitting between them. CDR3 protein: CSAKTGYEQYF. The CDR3 nucleotides read TGCAGCGCAAAAACAGGCTACGAGCAGTACTTC.

The chain is built from TRBV2 and TRBJ2-5, with D uncertain. The germline V and J ends were trimmed by 3 bases and 5 bases, with 4 bases remaining between them. Germline V CDR1 and CDR2: SNHLY, FYNNEI. The CDR3 spans 11 residues. The CDR3 loop reads CASSDVETQYF. As DNA, the CDR3 is TGTGCCAGCAGTGACGTGGAGACCCAGTACTTC.

The chain is built from TRBV27 and TRBJ1-1; D is perhaps TRBD1 (5 bases). The CDR3 covers 14 residues. V dropped 9 bases and J dropped 2 bases, with 16 bases sitting between them. Germline CDR1 is MNHEY and CDR2 is SMNVEV (reference sequence). As DNA, the CDR3 is TGTGCCAGTGGGAGGACATTACTTAACACTGAAGCTTTCTTT. As protein: CASGRTLLNTEAFF.

The chain combines TRBV30 with TRBJ2-3, with 8 bases fitting TRBD2. V gave up 7 bases and J gave up 3 bases; unmatched junction bases: 6. The CDR3 is made up of 13 amino acids. Germline V gene data show CDR1 as GTSNPN and CDR2 as SVGIG (reference sequence). CDR3 DNA sequence: TGTGCCTTCCTAGCGGGTGAAACAGATACGCAGTATTTT. Encoded protein: CAFLAGETDTQYF.

The rearrangement uses TRBV14 and TRBJ1-1; possible D gene TRBD1, 6 bases. The V and J ends lost 4 bases and 2 bases respectively, with 17 bases between them. Looked up from germline, CDR1 is SGHDN and CDR2 is FVKESK. This CDR3 spans 16 amino acids. CDR3 sequence: CASSRTIPTGNTEAFF. CDR3 DNA: TGTGCCAGCAGCCGTACCATTCCGACAGGAAACACTGAAGCTTTCTTT.

J is TRBJ2-5 and V is TRBV18, with TRBD1 matching 10 bases. There are 14 residues in the CDR3. V lost 3 bases, J lost 6 bases, and 4 bases stayed unmatched. The germline V gene encodes CDR1 KGHSH and CDR2 LQKENI. This CDR3 is CASSPGTGVKTQYF. CDR3 sequence (DNA): TGTGCCAGCTCACCCGGGACAGGGGTCAAGACCCAGTACTTC.

This clone appeared a single time. V gene TRBV2 combines with J gene TRBJ1-6, with D perhaps matching TRBD1 (6 bases). Germline V gives CDR1 SNHLY, CDR2 FYNNEI. There are 16 residues in the CDR3. V was trimmed by 2 bases and J by 1 base, leaving 9 bases between them. The CDR3 spells CASSENRASYNSPLHF. As DNA, the CDR3 is TGTGCCAGCAGTGAAAACAGGGCGTCCTATAATTCACCCCTCCACTTT.

The chain joins TRBV28 to TRBJ2-7, with 7 bases identical to TRBD1. Germline CDR1 reads MDHEN; CDR2 reads SYDVKM. The CDR3 contains 17 residues. V gave up 1 base and J gave up 1 base; unmatched junction bases: 10. This CDR3 reads CASSLYSGTANSYEQYF. In nucleotides, the CDR3 is TGTGCCAGCAGTTTATATTCCGGGACAGCCAATTCCTACGAGCAGTACTTC.

This clone has only a few counts. This chain links TRBV13 with TRBJ1-6; D is perhaps TRBD1 (6 bases). Trimming removed 5 bases at V and 7 bases at J, with 18 bases between. The CDR3 totals 16 residues. Germline CDR1 is PRHDT and CDR2 is FYEKMQ (reference sequence). The CDR3 spells CASSPDVGRGNSPLHF. The CDR3 DNA reads as TGTGCCAGCAGCCCCGATGTCGGCAGGGGCAATTCACCCCTCCACTTT.

The chain joins TRBV5-4 to TRBJ2-1; 9 positions agree with TRBD2. From germline, CDR1 is SGHNT and CDR2 YYREEE (reference sequence). The CDR3 consists of 16 residues. After removal of 2 bases from V and 0 bases from J, the junction contained 3 bases not matched to a gene. CDR3 in DNA: TGTGCCAGCAGCTTTAGCGGGAGCTCCTCCTACAATGAGCAGTTCTTC. Residues: CASSFSGSSSYNEQFF.

The V and J genes are TRBV10-2 and TRBJ1-6, with 8 nucleotides matching TRBD1. J lost 10 bases, V lost 2 bases, and 4 bases had no gene match. In germline, CDR1 is WSHSY, CDR2 SAAADI. This CDR3 spans 14 amino acids. The CDR3, as DNA: TGCGCCAGCAGTGAGACAGGGGGAGGCTCACCCCTCCACTTT. Protein product: CASSETGGGSPLHF.

V gene TRBV14 combines with J gene TRBJ1-1, with D perhaps TRBD1 (6 bases). Germline assignment: CDR1 SGHDN and CDR2 FVKESK. This CDR3 has 18 residues. V lost 3 bases to trimming and J lost 1 base, with 21 bases between them. This CDR3 reads CASSHPQGTGLQNTEAFF. In DNA form, the CDR3 reads TGTGCCAGCAGCCACCCACAGGGCACAGGTCTCCAGAACACTGAAGCTTTCTTT.

The chain employs TRBV5-1 and TRBJ2-7, with 10 bases fitting TRBD1. Trimming cost V 0 bases and J 7 bases; bases outside gene matches: 10. Germline V CDR1 and CDR2: SGHRS, YFSETQ. The CDR3 runs to 16 residues. The CDR3 nucleotides read TGCGCCAGCAGCTTGGCCGCCGGGACAGGGGCGGGGGAGCAGTACTTC. Translated: CASSLAAGTGAGEQYF.